Each of the 23 T cell receptor beta chains below was sequenced from the same sample in a study of CD8 T cells in Susac syndrome. The authors reverse transcribed roughly 0.5 to 1 ug RNA with random hexamers. TCRdb analysed the immunoSEQ multiplex PCR reads with MiXCR anew, one entry per CDR3 protein. Among about 130,000 distinct CDR3 sequences listed, more than 80% were seen once. Sequencing was carried out using CD8+ T cells from PBMCs. Receptors originate from a human donor with multiple sclerosis.

V usage is TRBV19 and J usage is TRBJ2-1, with 8 nucleotides matching TRBD2. V lost 3 bases and J lost 4; bases outside the gene matches: 5. CDR3 length equals 15 residues. CDR1 and CDR2 from the germline V gene are LNHDA and SQIVND (reference sequence). CDR3 amino acids: CASSIVSSGYNEQFF. The CDR3, as DNA: TGTGCCAGTAGTATTGTGTCTAGCGGGTACAATGAGCAGTTCTTC. The full variable domain, its missing parts supplied by reference TRBV19 and TRBJ2-1, is DGGITQSPKYLFRKEGQNVTLSCEQNLNHDAMYWYRQDPGQGLRLIYYSQIVNDFQKGDIAEGYSVSREKKESFPLTVTSAQKNPTAFYLCASSIVSSGYNEQFFGPGTRLTVL.

Turning to this clonotype: A junction end diverges from the germline sequence, so it may reflect a read error. This sequence joins TRBV5-6 and TRBJ1-2; D gene ambiguous. The CDR3 consists of 14 residues. Germline V gene data show CDR1 as SGHDT and CDR2 as YYEEEE. CDR3 loop: CASRTTHRDYDYTF. The CDR3 DNA follows: TGTGCCAGCAGGACAACACACCGAGACTATGACTACACCTTC.

The J gene is TRBJ1-5, the V gene TRBV7-9, with D perhaps matching TRBD1 (5 bases). This CDR3 is 15 amino acids long. Germline lookup yields CDR1 SEHNR and CDR2 FQNEAQ (reference sequence). Trimming took off 1 base at V and 4 bases at J, with 11 bases between the two ends. The CDR3 is CASSLGGTANQPQHF. CDR3 DNA sequence: TGTGCCAGCAGCTTAGGGGGGACTGCAAATCAGCCCCAGCATTTT.

This sequence joins TRBV7-3 and TRBJ1-2; D possibly corresponds to TRBD1 (5 bases). V lost 0 bases, J lost 4 bases, and 15 bases lay in between. CDR1 is SGHTA and CDR2 is FQGTGA in the germline V gene. The length of the CDR3 is 16 residues. CDR3 nucleotides: TGTGCCAGCAGCTTAACCTATGGGGGGTCGGCCTATGGCTACACCTTC. Translated, it gives CASSLTYGGSAYGYTF.

CDR3 bases: TGCAGTGCTAGTAGAGGGAACCTCCTCCAGGGGGGCTATGGCTACACCTTC. Protein product: CSASRGNLLQGGYGYTF. V gene TRBV20-1 combines with J gene TRBJ1-2; TRBD1 matches 7 bases. V shed 3 bases and J 4 bases; nucleotides not matched to a gene: 17. CDR3 size: 17 residues. CDR1 DFQATT and CDR2 SNEGSKA come from the germline V gene (reference sequence).

In its sample, this clonotype was seen once. The chain recombines TRBV10-3 with TRBJ2-1, with D possibly being TRBD1 or TRBD2 (5 bases each). Between the trimmed V and J ends, which lost 1 base and 6 bases, there was a span of 16 bases. The CDR3 spans 16 residues. The V gene's germline CDR1 is ENHRY and CDR2 SYGVKD. The CDR3 DNA sequence: TGTGCCATCAGTGAGTTTGAGGGGAGTCCTATCAATGAGCAGTTCTTC. Residues: CAISEFEGSPINEQFF.

The chain combines TRBV7-9 with TRBJ1-2, with 9 bases identical to TRBD1. Trimming cost V 5 bases and J 6 bases; bases outside gene matches: 13. Germline V gene lookup returns CDR1 SEHNR and CDR2 FQNEAQ (reference sequence). CDR3 length: 16 amino acids. The CDR3 loop reads CASSPTTGTGNDGYTF. The DNA for the CDR3 is TGTGCCAGCAGCCCTACGACCGGGACAGGGAACGATGGCTACACCTTC.

J is TRBJ1-6 and V is TRBV6-2 or TRBV6-3, with 7 bases fitting TRBD1. Germline-derived CDR1 and CDR2 are MNHEY and SVGEGT. J was trimmed by 9 bases and V by 2 bases; bases with no gene match: 10. The CDR3 loop spans 16 amino acids. The CDR3 region has the DNA TGTGCCAGCAGTTACCTTCGGCAGGGGGTGAGTTCACCCCTCCACTTT. This gives the protein CASSYLRQGVSSPLHF.

V usage is TRBV20-1 and J usage is TRBJ2-2; D might be TRBD1 (5 bases). The CDR3 extends over 14 amino acids. V dropped 0 bases and J dropped 4 bases, with 9 bases sitting between them. Germline V gene sequence: CDR1 DFQATT, CDR2 SNEGSKA (reference sequence). CDR3 protein: CSARDRQITGELFF. CDR3 coding DNA: TGCAGTGCTAGAGATCGACAGATCACCGGGGAGCTGTTTTTT.

J is TRBJ2-5 and V is TRBV12-5; D might be TRBD2 (6 bases). V was cut by 1 base and J by 5 bases, with 20 bases left in between. Germline V gene data show CDR1 as LGHNT and CDR2 as FRNRAP. The CDR3 extends over 17 amino acids. CDR3 DNA: TGTGCTAGTGGTTTGGGAACCCCGGGAGAGGGTGGGGAGACCCAGTACTTC. As protein: CASGLGTPGEGGETQYF.

This rearrangement joins TRBV20-1 to TRBJ2-1; 11 bases are a match to TRBD2. CDR1 and CDR2 (germline): DFQATT, SNEGSKA (reference sequence). This CDR3 comprises 13 residues. V lost 2 bases and J lost 10; bases outside the gene matches: 4. The CDR3 sequence is CSARLAGGPEQFF. The CDR3, as DNA: TGCAGTGCTAGACTAGCGGGAGGACCCGAGCAGTTCTTC.

The gene calls are TRBV28 and TRBJ1-5; no definite D call. Trimming removed 5 bases at V and 5 bases at J, with 22 bases between. This CDR3 spans 17 amino acids. Germline V gene sequence: CDR1 MDHEN, CDR2 SYDVKM. Written as DNA, the CDR3 is TGTGCCAGCAGTGCTTCGAAGGGAGTTTCCATCCATCAGCCCCAGCATTTT. Residues: CASSASKGVSIHQPQHF.

The V and J genes are TRBV27 and TRBJ2-2, with D perhaps assigned TRBD1 or TRBD2 (5 bases each). The CDR3 has 14 amino acids. The V end was cut by 3 bases, the J end by 6 bases, with 11 bases between. Per germline, CDR1 MNHEY and CDR2 SMNVEV (reference sequence). This CDR3 reads CASSFLGDPGELFF. CDR3 DNA: TGTGCCAGCAGTTTTTTGGGGGACCCCGGGGAGCTGTTTTTT.

The rearrangement links TRBV6-1 to TRBJ2-1; 12 nucleotides match TRBD2. V dropped 6 bases and J dropped 7; count of bases not matched to a gene: 10. Germline values: CDR1 MNHNS, CDR2 SASEGT. The CDR3 has 16 amino acids. The CDR3 loop reads CASRPPSGRARNEQFF. The CDR3 DNA reads as TGTGCCAGCAGGCCTCCTAGCGGGAGGGCCCGTAATGAGCAGTTCTTC.

The CDR3 reads CASSLGDSRTDTQYF. DNA of the CDR3: TGCGCCAGCAGCTTGGGGGACAGCCGCACAGATACGCAGTATTTT. The chain employs TRBV5-1 and TRBJ2-3, with 7 bases lining up with TRBD1. V lost 0 bases and J lost 1; bases outside the gene matches: 2. Germline CDR1 reads SGHRS; CDR2 reads YFSETQ. This CDR3 spans 15 amino acids.

The J gene is TRBJ1-2, the V gene TRBV12-3 or TRBV12-4; possibly TRBD1 for D (6 bases). The CDR3 is 14 residues long. V lost 2 bases and J lost 8, with 15 bases in between. The CDR3 protein is CASSLSFQGQGYTF. CDR3 DNA: TGTGCCAGCAGTTTAAGTTTCCAGGGGCAAGGCTACACCTTC.

The chain couples TRBV28 to TRBJ2-7; 7 bases are shared with TRBD1. The CDR3 spans 16 residues. Germline values: CDR1 MDHEN, CDR2 SYDVKM. After removal of 1 base from V and 2 bases from J, the junction contained 8 bases not matched to a gene. DNA for the CDR3: TGTGCCAGCAGTTTATCCGGGACAGCATTCACCTACGAGCAGTACGTC. This codes for CASSLSGTAFTYEQYV.

V usage is TRBV27 and J usage is TRBJ2-7; 10 nucleotides match TRBD1. Germline loops: CDR1 MNHEY, CDR2 SMNVEV (reference sequence). The trim removed 2 bases at V and 2 bases at J, leaving 6 bases unmatched. The CDR3 is 16 amino acids. The CDR3 DNA reads TGTGCCAGCAGTTTAAACACCGGGACAGGGGCCTACGAGCAGTACTTC. Translated, it gives CASSLNTGTGAYEQYF.

The rearrangement joins TRBV18 to TRBJ2-3; 11 bases align to TRBD1. V was clipped by 6 bases and J by 6 bases; unmatched bases: 8. This CDR3 contains 15 residues. Germline loops: CDR1 KGHSH, CDR2 LQKENI. The CDR3 nucleotides are TGTGCCAGCTCTCGGAGGGACAGGGGGTATGATACGCAGTATTTT. This sequence encodes CASSRRDRGYDTQYF.

The chain couples TRBV25-1 to TRBJ1-2, with TRBD1 as a possible D gene (6 bases). From germline, CDR1 is MGHDK and CDR2 SYGVNS. The CDR3 spans 14 residues. V was cut by 10 bases and J by 0 bases, with 15 bases left in between. The CDR3 region has the DNA TGTGCCACCGCGACAGGAAAAGCTAACTATGGCTACACCTTC. Encoded protein: CATATGKANYGYTF.

The chain joins TRBV5-6 to TRBJ2-3, with D uncertain. Trimming stripped 1 base from V and 6 bases from J, with 6 bases between. The CDR3 covers 12 residues. Germline V CDR1 and CDR2: SGHDT, YYEEEE. CDR3 in amino acids: CASSLRRDTQYF. The CDR3 region has the DNA TGTGCCAGCAGCTTGAGGCGGGATACGCAGTATTTT.

J is TRBJ2-3 and V is TRBV27; D gene unclear. The CDR3 contains 16 residues. With 0 bases removed from V and 1 base from J, the gap between germline ends came to 11 bases. The germline V gene has CDR1 MNHEY and CDR2 SMNVEV (reference sequence). CDR3 coding DNA: TGTGCCAGCAGTTTATCGGCTGGCCCACGCACAGATACGCAGTATTTT. Translated, it gives CASSLSAGPRTDTQYF.

About this clonotype itself: Germline is not matched at one junction end, which may reflect a read error. This chain connects TRBV9 to TRBJ2-1, with D perhaps being TRBD1 or TRBD2 (5 bases each). This CDR3 contains 12 residues. Germline-derived CDR1 and CDR2 are SGDLS and YYNGEE. In DNA form, the CDR3 reads TGTGCCAGCAGCGGATCCGGGACGGCTCCAACCTTC. Amino acids: CASSGSGTAPTF.